One sample yielded the 28 T cell receptor beta chains listed below, sequenced in a study of T-cell memory formation after mild COVID-19. TCRdb called the 5' RACE reads again in MiXCR, with one record for every CDR3 protein. Counted here are a few hundred thousand distinct CDR3 sequences, 25% to 30% occurring once; the ten biggest clones make up roughly 13%. The sample comprised PBMCs or a T cell subset sorted from them (not recorded which). Source of these receptors: an adult woman who had mild COVID-19 (a few samples of this study predate the infection). Cell type and time point are not known.

This rearrangement joins TRBV29-1 to TRBJ2-5, with 14 positions matching TRBD2. Trimming removed 5 bases from V and 4 bases from J; junction bases left unmatched: 3. Germline loops: CDR1 SQVTM, CDR2 ANQGSEA. The CDR3 is 14 amino acids. The CDR3 spells CSVPGLAGAETQYF. In DNA form, the CDR3 reads TGCAGCGTTCCGGGACTAGCGGGAGCAGAGACCCAGTACTTC.

The V gene is TRBV29-1, the J gene TRBJ2-3; D may correspond to TRBD1 or TRBD2 (5 bases each). Germline CDR1 SQVTM, CDR2 ANQGSEA. The CDR3 loop spans 16 amino acids. Trimming removed 7 bases from V and 1 base from J, with 21 bases in between. CDR3 residues: CSGGSTGRSGTDTQYF. The DNA of the CDR3 is TGCAGCGGGGGGTCGACCGGGCGGAGCGGCACAGATACGCAGTATTTT.

The genes are TRBV6-5 and TRBJ2-7; the match to TRBD2 covers 9 bases. Germline V gene lookup returns CDR1 MNHEY and CDR2 SVGAGI. The CDR3 length is 15 residues. V gave up 4 bases and J gave up 5 bases; unmatched junction bases: 9. CDR3 sequence reads: CASSSGGLATNEQYF. CDR3 bases: TGTGCCAGCAGTTCTGGGGGACTAGCCACCAACGAGCAGTACTTC.

The chain couples TRBV12-3 or TRBV12-4 to TRBJ2-6; D gene unclear. The CDR3 consists of 15 residues. The V end lost 4 bases, the J end lost 2 bases, and 9 bases lay between the germline ends. CDR3 coding DNA: TGTGCCAGCAGTTCCGTAGTGACTGGGGCCAACGTCCTGACTTTC. Protein product: CASSSVVTGANVLTF.

V is TRBV7-9 and J is TRBJ1-1; D not resolved. The V end was cut by 5 bases, the J end by 3 bases, with 16 bases between. This CDR3 contains 15 residues. Germline V gene sequence: CDR1 SEHNR, CDR2 FQNEAQ (reference sequence). CDR3 residues: CASSPWLGEDTEAFF. Written as DNA, the CDR3 is TGTGCCAGCAGCCCCTGGTTAGGAGAGGACACTGAAGCTTTCTTT.

This clonotype was picked up a small number of times. This chain connects TRBV7-2 to TRBJ2-3, with unresolved D. CDR3 size: 12 residues. The V end lost 5 bases, the J end lost 4 bases, and 7 bases lay between the germline ends. Germline assignment: CDR1 SGHTA and CDR2 FQGNSA. The CDR3 nucleotides are TGTGCCAGCAGCGGAGTGGCAGATACGCAGTATTTT. Its protein is CASSGVADTQYF.

In this sample, this clonotype turned up a few times. The chain uses TRBV12-3 or TRBV12-4 and TRBJ1-2; TRBD1 agrees at 9 bases. The ends lost 6 bases at V and 2 bases at J; junction bases unmatched: 13. The CDR3 runs 17 residues. For the CDR3, the DNA is TGTGCCAGCAGCCTTAGGGGACAGGGAGGGTCCAACTATGGCTACACCTTC. Protein: CASSLRGQGGSNYGYTF.

This clonotype has only a few counts. The chain links TRBV6-5 to TRBJ2-7; no reliable D call. Germline lookup yields CDR1 MNHEY and CDR2 SVGAGI. V was clipped by 5 bases and J by 5 bases, with 16 bases between them. The CDR3 covers 14 residues. CDR3 loop: CASSLKGRRDEQYF. CDR3 in DNA: TGTGCCAGCAGTCTGAAAGGCAGAAGGGACGAGCAGTACTTC.

The chain has TRBV5-1 and TRBJ1-4, with D unresolved. CDR3 length equals 15 residues. Trimming cost V 0 bases and J 8 bases, with 14 bases left between them. Germline V CDR1 and CDR2: SGHRS, YFSETQ. The CDR3 sequence: CASSLAVREGEKLFF. The CDR3 bases are TGCGCCAGCAGCTTGGCCGTTAGGGAAGGCGAAAAACTGTTTTTT.

The genes are TRBV5-1 and TRBJ2-3, with TRBD2 identical over 10 bases. The CDR3 has 17 amino acids. Germline V gives CDR1 SGHRS, CDR2 YFSETQ. V lost 4 bases, J lost 2 bases, and 10 bases stayed unmatched. The CDR3 DNA reads as TGCGCCAGCAGCCTGGCTACTAGCGGGGAGTACACAGATACGCAGTATTTT. The encoded protein is CASSLATSGEYTDTQYF.

V usage is TRBV5-1 and J usage is TRBJ2-1; 10 positions agree with TRBD1. With 3 bases clipped from V and 5 bases from J, the junction kept 2 bases outside the gene matches. From germline, CDR1 is SGHRS and CDR2 YFSETQ. The CDR3 covers 14 residues. CDR3 sequence: CASSSGQGDNEQFF. The CDR3 nucleotides read TGCGCCAGCAGCTCCGGACAGGGGGACAATGAGCAGTTCTTC.

CDR3 coding DNA: TGCGCCAGCAGCTTTTTGCTAGCGGGAGACAATGAGCAGTTCTTC. Translating gives CASSFLLAGDNEQFF. The chain combines TRBV5-1 with TRBJ2-1; 10 bases match TRBD2. Germline lookup yields CDR1 SGHRS and CDR2 YFSETQ. V lost 2 bases, J lost 5 bases, and 4 bases stayed unmatched. This CDR3 is built from 15 residues.

This clonotype was seen a handful of times. The CDR3 nucleotides read TGTGCCAGCAGCTTAGAAAGGACTAGCGGGAGTCTTATCCCCTACGAGCAGTACTTC. Translated: CASSLERTSGSLIPYEQYF. The chain carries TRBV7-6 and TRBJ2-7; 13 positions match TRBD2. CDR1 and CDR2 from the germline V gene are SGHVS and FNYEAQ. CDR3 length equals 19 residues. Trimming took 1 base from V and 2 from J; bases not matched to a gene: 11.

The chain links TRBV18 to TRBJ1-2, with 7 positions matching TRBD1. Trimming took 2 bases from V and 8 from J; bases not matched to a gene: 8. This CDR3 contains 14 residues. Germline loops: CDR1 KGHSH, CDR2 LQKENI. The CDR3 sequence: CASSPTTGVDGYTF. The CDR3 nucleotides are TGTGCCAGCTCACCAACCACAGGGGTGGACGGCTACACCTTC.

J is TRBJ1-1 and V is TRBV7-3, with 10 bases lining up with TRBD1. The ends lost 4 bases at V and 3 bases at J; junction bases unmatched: 5. The CDR3 contains 15 residues. Germline-derived CDR1 and CDR2 are SGHTA and FQGTGA. The CDR3 is CASSSRQGADTEAFF. The CDR3 DNA reads as TGTGCCAGCAGCTCCAGACAGGGGGCGGACACTGAAGCTTTCTTT.

This clonotype has only a few counts. This chain uses TRBV5-1 with TRBJ2-7; D is perhaps TRBD1 (5 bases). The V end was cut by 4 bases, the J end by 0 bases, with 14 bases between. Germline CDR1 reads SGHRS; CDR2 reads YFSETQ. CDR3 length: 15 amino acids. The CDR3 reads CASSTNPGYSYEQYF. CDR3 sequence (DNA): TGCGCCAGCAGCACCAACCCAGGGTACTCCTACGAGCAGTACTTC.

The chain employs TRBV11-2 and TRBJ2-3, with a weak D call TRBD2 (6 bases). Germline V gene lookup returns CDR1 SGHAT and CDR2 FQNNGV. The CDR3 contains 13 residues. Between the trimmed V and J ends, which lost 3 bases and 4 bases, there was a span of 8 bases. The CDR3 region is CASSFGSADTQYF. As DNA, the CDR3 is TGTGCCAGCAGCTTCGGGAGCGCAGATACGCAGTATTTT. The complete variable domain, with remaining parts taken from reference TRBV11-2 and TRBJ2-3, reads EAGVAQSPRYKIIEKRQSVAFWCNPISGHATLYWYQQILGQGPKLLIQFQNNGVVDDSQLPKDRFSAERLKGVDSTLKIQPAKLEDSAVYLCASSFGSADTQYFGPGTRLTVL.

V usage is TRBV11-3 and J usage is TRBJ2-3, with 8 bases lining up with TRBD1. The CDR3 is 13 amino acids. Germline V gene sequence: CDR1 SGHNT, CDR2 YENEEA. V was pared by 5 bases and J by 6 bases, with 4 bases of the junction left unmatched. CDR3 protein: CASSEDRADTQYF. CDR3 bases: TGTGCCAGCAGCGAGGACAGGGCCGATACGCAGTATTTT.

The V gene is TRBV27, the J gene TRBJ2-7; TRBD2 might be the D (5 bases). CDR1 and CDR2 (germline): MNHEY, SMNVEV (reference sequence). The CDR3 has 12 residues. V lost 2 bases to trimming and J lost 6 bases, with 8 bases between them. The CDR3 spells CASSLRGFEQYF. As DNA, the CDR3 is TGTGCCAGCAGTTTACGGGGATTCGAGCAGTACTTC.

This clonotype has more than one count but fewer than ten. The genes are TRBV2 and TRBJ2-1; 10 nucleotides line up with TRBD2. Per the germline V gene, CDR1 is SNHLY and CDR2 is FYNNEI. The CDR3 runs to 13 residues. The V segment lost 7 bases and the J segment 6 bases; nucleotides outside the gene matches: 3. CDR3 residues: CASTRLAGNEQFF. CDR3 DNA: TGTGCCAGCACGAGACTAGCGGGCAATGAGCAGTTCTTC.

This clonotype was seen more than once but under ten times. This chain connects TRBV9 to TRBJ2-7, with D maybe TRBD2 (6 bases). CDR1 is SGDLS, CDR2 YYNGEE, per germline. Trimming left V 4 bases short and J 1 base short, with 12 bases between. This CDR3 contains 14 residues. CDR3 sequence: CASSHGEVSYEQYF. In nucleotides, the CDR3 is TGTGCCAGCAGCCATGGGGAGGTATCCTACGAGCAGTACTTC.

The CDR3 DNA reads TGCAGTGCTAGGATCTTTGATACGCAGTATTTT. Protein sequence: CSARIFDTQYF. The J gene is TRBJ2-3, the V gene TRBV20-1; D remains ambiguous. The CDR3 covers 11 residues. V was cut by 3 bases and J by 6 bases, with 7 bases left in between. In germline, CDR1 is DFQATT, CDR2 SNEGSKA (reference sequence).

CDR3 bases: TGCAGTGGGGGCACCCCGAACACTGAAGCTTTCTTT. It specifies CSGGTPNTEAFF. The gene calls are TRBV20-1 and TRBJ1-1; possible D gene TRBD1, 5 bases. The V gene's germline CDR1 is DFQATT and CDR2 SNEGSKA (reference sequence). The CDR3 runs to 12 residues. V lost 7 bases and J 1 base, leaving 10 bases between the germline ends.

The chain employs TRBV11-2 and TRBJ2-3; 11 nucleotides agree with TRBD2. V lost 5 bases to trimming and J lost 4 bases; unmatched junction nucleotides: 8. Germline values: CDR1 SGHAT, CDR2 FQNNGV. CDR3 length: 16 amino acids. The CDR3 DNA reads as TGTGCCAGCAGCCCCCGACTAGCGGGGAGAGCAGATACGCAGTATTTT. Protein sequence: CASSPRLAGRADTQYF.

V and J are TRBV3-1 and TRBJ2-1; D ambiguous. This CDR3 region has 16 residues. Germline lookup yields CDR1 LGHDT and CDR2 YNNKEL (reference sequence). The ends were cut back, 0 bases at V and 0 bases at J, with 9 bases in the middle. This CDR3 is CASSQEPAGSYNEQFF. The DNA of the CDR3 is TGTGCCAGCAGCCAAGAACCGGCCGGCTCCTACAATGAGCAGTTCTTC.

The V and J genes are TRBV12-3 or TRBV12-4 and TRBJ1-1; D perhaps matches TRBD1 (5 bases). The CDR3 totals 13 residues. Trimming removed 3 bases at V and 3 bases at J, with 8 bases between. For the CDR3, the DNA is TGTGCCAGCAGTTTTGTGGGGGACACTGAAGCTTTCTTT. It is translated as CASSFVGDTEAFF.

This clonotype was picked up a small number of times. The J gene is TRBJ1-1, the V gene TRBV20-1, with TRBD1 matching over 7 bases. Germline V gives CDR1 DFQATT, CDR2 SNEGSKA (reference sequence). CDR3 length: 15 residues. V dropped 4 bases and J dropped 0; count of bases not matched to a gene: 8. CDR3 in amino acids: CSATTGAVVNTEAFF. CDR3 sequence (DNA): TGCAGTGCTACTACAGGGGCCGTGGTGAACACTGAAGCTTTCTTT.

This clonotype was seen a handful of times. V is TRBV24-1 and J is TRBJ2-3, with D uncertain. This CDR3 has 13 residues. The V end lost 3 bases, the J end lost 6 bases, and 9 bases lay between the germline ends. Germline assignment: CDR1 KGHDR and CDR2 SFDVKD. CDR3 residues: CATSDPTEDTQYF. CDR3 DNA sequence: TGTGCCACCAGTGATCCCACAGAGGATACGCAGTATTTT.